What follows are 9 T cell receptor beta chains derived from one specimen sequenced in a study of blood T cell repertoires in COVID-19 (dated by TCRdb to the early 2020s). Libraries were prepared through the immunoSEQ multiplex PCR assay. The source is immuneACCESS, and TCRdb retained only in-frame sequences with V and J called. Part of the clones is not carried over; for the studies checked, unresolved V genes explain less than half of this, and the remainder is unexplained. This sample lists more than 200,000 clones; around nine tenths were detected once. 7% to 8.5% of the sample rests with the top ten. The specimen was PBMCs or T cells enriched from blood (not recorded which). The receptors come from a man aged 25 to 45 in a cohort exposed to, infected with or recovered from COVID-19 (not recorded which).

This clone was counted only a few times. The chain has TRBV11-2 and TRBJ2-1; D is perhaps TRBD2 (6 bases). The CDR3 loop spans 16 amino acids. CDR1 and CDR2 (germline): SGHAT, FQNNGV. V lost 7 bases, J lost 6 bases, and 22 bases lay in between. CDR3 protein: CASILGPSATANEQFF. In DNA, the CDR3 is TGTGCCAGCATATTAGGACCTAGCGCAACCGCCAATGAGCAGTTCTTC.

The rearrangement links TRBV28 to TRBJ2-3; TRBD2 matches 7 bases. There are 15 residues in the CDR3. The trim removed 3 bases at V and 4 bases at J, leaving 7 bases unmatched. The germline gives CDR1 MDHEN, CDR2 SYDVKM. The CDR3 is CASSLFGGSADTQYF. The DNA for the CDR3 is TGTGCCAGCAGTTTGTTTGGCGGGAGTGCAGATACGCAGTATTTT. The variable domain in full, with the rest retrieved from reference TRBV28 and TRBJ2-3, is DVKVTQSSRYLVKRTGEKVFLECVQDMDHENMFWYRQDPGLGLRLIYFSYDVKMKEKGDIPEGYSVSREKKERFSLILESASTNQTSMYLCASSLFGGSADTQYFGPGTRLTVL.

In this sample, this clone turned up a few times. The CDR3 reads CASSFSWQTGENEQFF. As DNA, the CDR3 is TGTGCCAGCAGCTTCTCCTGGCAGACAGGGGAGAATGAGCAGTTCTTC. The J gene is TRBJ2-1, the V gene TRBV11-1; 8 bases align to TRBD1. Germline V gene lookup returns CDR1 SGHAT and CDR2 FQDESV (reference sequence). V lost 3 bases and J lost 7; bases outside the gene matches: 11. This CDR3 comprises 16 residues.

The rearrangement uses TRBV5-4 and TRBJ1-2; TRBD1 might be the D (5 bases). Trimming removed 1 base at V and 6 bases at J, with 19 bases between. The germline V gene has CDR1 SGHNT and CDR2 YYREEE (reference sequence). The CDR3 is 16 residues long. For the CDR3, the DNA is TGTGCCAGCAGCTTGACCAGACACAAGGGGTCAAATGGCTACACCTTC. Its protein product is CASSLTRHKGSNGYTF.

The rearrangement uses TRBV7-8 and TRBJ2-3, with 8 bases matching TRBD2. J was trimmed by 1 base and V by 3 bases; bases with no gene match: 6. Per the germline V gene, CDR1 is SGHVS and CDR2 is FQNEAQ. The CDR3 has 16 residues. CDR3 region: CASSFYTSGRTDTQYF. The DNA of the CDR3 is TGTGCCAGCAGCTTCTATACTAGCGGCCGCACAGATACGCAGTATTTT.

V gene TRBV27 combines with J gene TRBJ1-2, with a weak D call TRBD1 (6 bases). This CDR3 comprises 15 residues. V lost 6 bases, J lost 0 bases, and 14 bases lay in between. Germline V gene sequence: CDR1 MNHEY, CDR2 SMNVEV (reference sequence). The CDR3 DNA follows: TGTGCCAGCAGCCCGAGGACAGCAACTAACTATGGCTACACCTTC. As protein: CASSPRTATNYGYTF.

The CDR3 spells CASSLFGTGGYEQYF. CDR3 DNA: TGTGCCAGCAGTTTATTCGGGACAGGGGGCTACGAGCAGTACTTC. The rearrangement uses TRBV27 and TRBJ2-7; 11 bases are shared with TRBD1. CDR3 length: 15 residues. V gave up 1 base and J gave up 3 bases; unmatched junction bases: 2. Germline V gene data show CDR1 as MNHEY and CDR2 as SMNVEV (reference sequence).

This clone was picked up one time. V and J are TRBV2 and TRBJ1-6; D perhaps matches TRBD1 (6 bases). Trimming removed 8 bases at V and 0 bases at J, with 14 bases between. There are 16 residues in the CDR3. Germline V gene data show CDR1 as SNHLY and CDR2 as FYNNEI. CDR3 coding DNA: TGTGCCAGCGGTCGGGGGGCGAGCTCCTATAATTCACCCCTCCACTTT. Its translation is CASGRGASSYNSPLHF. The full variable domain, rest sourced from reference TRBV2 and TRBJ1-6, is EPEVTQTPSHQVTQMGQEVILRCVPISNHLYFYWYRQILGQKVEFLVSFYNNEISEKSEIFDDQFSVERPDGSNFTLKIRSTKLEDSAMYFCASGRGASSYNSPLHFGNGTRLTVT.

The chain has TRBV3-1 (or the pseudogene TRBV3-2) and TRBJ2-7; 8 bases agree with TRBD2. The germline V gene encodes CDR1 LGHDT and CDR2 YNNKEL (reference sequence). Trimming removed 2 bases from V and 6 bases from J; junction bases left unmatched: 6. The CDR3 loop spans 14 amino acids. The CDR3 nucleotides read TGTGCCAGCAGCCAATCGGGAGGGCCGGGCGAGCAGTACTTC. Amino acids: CASSQSGGPGEQYF.